These 7 T cell receptor beta chains originate from one sample sequenced in a study of identical twins. TCRdb recomputed calls from the 5' RACE reads with MiXCR, one row per CDR3 protein. This table has under 350,000 distinct CDR3 sequences, 8.5% to 9.5% appearing once. This sample was also put to use in a study of yellow fever vaccine responses in identical twins.

The specimen sequenced was CD8+ T cells sorted from blood. The receptors derive from a woman aged 18-29 years in good health.

As for this clonotype: A read error may be the cause here, since a much bigger clone is one base away. The chain links TRBV29-1 to TRBJ2-2, with D perhaps matching TRBD1 (6 bases). This CDR3 is built from 12 residues. CDR1 is SQVTM and CDR2 is ANQGSEA in the germline V gene. Written as DNA, the CDR3 is TGCAGCGTACAGGGATACACCGGGGAGCTGATTTTT. It is translated as CSVQGYTGELIF.

V usage is TRBV5-5 and J usage is TRBJ2-3; tentatively, D is TRBD1 (5 bases). Trimming pared 4 bases from V and 6 bases from J, leaving 12 bases between. Germline V CDR1 and CDR2: SGHKS, YYEKEE (reference sequence). The CDR3 runs to 13 residues. This CDR3 reads CASSADSRDTQYF. CDR3 sequence (DNA): TGTGCCAGCAGCGCTGACAGCAGGGATACGCAGTATTTT.

This clonotype has more than one count but fewer than ten. The V and J genes are TRBV4-1 and TRBJ2-7; no firm D call. The CDR3 length is 17 residues. CDR1 is MGHRA and CDR2 is YSYEKL in the germline V gene. With 6 bases removed from V and 6 bases from J, the gap between germline ends came to 27 bases. The CDR3 loop is CASSLPDTQDLSGEQYF. The CDR3 DNA follows: TGCGCCAGCAGTCTCCCGGATACCCAGGACCTCTCGGGCGAGCAGTACTTC.

This clonotype was found a few times. CDR3 protein: CASSAPQGHPEAFF. CDR3 DNA: TGTGCCAGCAGCGCACCCCAGGGACACCCTGAAGCTTTCTTT. This sequence joins TRBV9 and TRBJ1-1; tentatively, D is TRBD1 (6 bases). The CDR3 length is 14 residues. Germline CDR1 SGDLS, CDR2 YYNGEE. Trimming shortened V by 3 bases and J by 6 bases, and 15 bases separated the two germline ends.

In this sample, this clonotype turned up many times. This sequence joins TRBV5-6 and TRBJ2-3; 7 bases map to TRBD2. The germline CDR1 and CDR2 sequences are SGHDT and YYEEEE. CDR3 length: 13 residues. The V segment lost 3 bases and the J segment 7 bases; nucleotides outside the gene matches: 5. The CDR3 here is CASSSPGGNTQYF. In DNA, the CDR3 is TGTGCCAGCAGCTCTCCCGGGGGGAATACGCAGTATTTT.

In its sample, this clonotype was seen a few times. This chain uses TRBV4-3 with TRBJ2-7; a possible D gene is TRBD1 (6 bases). Germline V gene lookup returns CDR1 LGHNA and CDR2 YSLEER. The CDR3 sequence is 15 residues long. Between the trimmed V and J ends, which lost 0 bases and 0 bases, there was a span of 9 bases. The CDR3 is CASSQDTDSSYEQYF. The DNA for the CDR3 is TGCGCCAGCAGCCAAGATACGGACAGCTCCTACGAGCAGTACTTC.

This clonotype occurred many times. The genes are TRBV9 and TRBJ2-2; 12 bases are shared with TRBD2. The CDR3 covers 19 residues. Germline CDR1 SGDLS, CDR2 YYNGEE. The ends lost 0 bases at V and 5 bases at J; junction bases unmatched: 11. This CDR3 is CASSVELAGGSTGTGELFF. The CDR3 DNA follows: TGTGCCAGCAGCGTAGAACTAGCGGGAGGTTCCACAGGTACCGGGGAGCTGTTTTTT.